Following are 30 T cell receptor beta chains from one sample sequenced in a study of T-cell reconstitution after alpha-beta-depleted transplantation in children (dated by TCRdb to the mid-2010s). Libraries were prepared through PCR. TCRdb names Illumina HiSeq 2500 as the instrument used. TCR library preparation used molecular barcoding, with unique molecular identifiers applied to normalize quantification of the TCRbeta repertoire. TCRdb reran the public reads through fastp at Q25 and MiXCR, keeping productive beta chains. Rows matching on CDR3 protein sequence are summarized as one entry with the most common DNA and genes. The sample yields some 200,000 distinct CDR3 sequences; 13% to 15% were counted once. The top ten hold over 10% of the sample. The input for sequencing was PBMCs from the stem cell graft donor, taken from the stem cell graft. The source is a human donor who donated a stem cell graft to a child with acute lymphoblastic leukemia.

This clonotype was recorded at least ten times. This chain joins TRBV5-1 and TRBJ2-3; TRBD1 might be the D (7 bases). Germline V gene lookup returns CDR1 SGHRS and CDR2 YFSETQ. This CDR3 is built from 15 residues. V was cut by 3 bases and J by 4 bases, with 15 bases left in between. As DNA, the CDR3 is TGCGCCAGCAGCTATGACAGGGAGGAGGCAGATACGCAGTATTTT. Its protein product is CASSYDREEADTQYF.

Comment on this clonotype: Given a much more abundant clone one base away, this may be a read error. In this CDR3 the conserved last residue, phenylalanine or tryptophan, is missing, so a read error is likely. The rearrangement uses TRBV12-3 or TRBV12-4 and TRBJ2-7; tentatively, D is TRBD1 (6 bases). The CDR3 extends over 14 amino acids. V dropped 8 bases and J dropped 0 bases, with 14 bases sitting between them. CDR3 sequence: CASGRLGGSYEQYS. CDR3 in DNA: TGTGCCAGCGGCCGGCTAGGGGGCTCCTACGAGCAGTACTCC.

The chain uses TRBV6-1 and TRBJ1-2; D remains ambiguous. The CDR3 spans 13 residues. Trimming left V 7 bases short and J 1 base short, with 10 bases between. Germline V gene data show CDR1 as MNHNS and CDR2 as SASEGT. The CDR3: CASKPLLNYGYTF. For the CDR3, the DNA is TGTGCCAGCAAGCCGTTGCTTAACTATGGCTACACCTTC.

This clonotype has at least ten counts. The rearrangement uses TRBV29-1 and TRBJ2-7; D remains unclear. Germline V gene data show CDR1 as SQVTM and CDR2 as ANQGSEA. The CDR3 length is 11 residues. Trimming cost V 8 bases and J 7 bases, with 15 bases left between them. CDR3 DNA: TGCAGCTTCCTTGAGTTGGGAGAGCAGTACTTC. This encodes CSFLELGEQYF.

This clonotype was counted ten times or more. V gene TRBV14 combines with J gene TRBJ2-1; TRBD2 matches at 8 bases. The CDR3 runs to 16 residues. Trimming cost V 4 bases and J 5 bases; bases outside gene matches: 10. Germline V CDR1 and CDR2: SGHDN, FVKESK. CDR3 nucleotide sequence: TGTGCCAGCAGCCCGCCGGGCACGGGACTAGACAATGAGCAGTTCTTC. Amino acids: CASSPPGTGLDNEQFF. The entire variable domain, with the rest obtained from reference TRBV14 and TRBJ2-1, is as follows: EAGVTQFPSHSVIEKGQTVTLRCDPISGHDNLYWYRRVMGKEIKFLLHFVKESKQDESGMPNNRFLAERTGGTYSTLKVQPAELEDSGVYFCASSPPGTGLDNEQFFGPGTRLTVL.

There are many counts of this clonotype. The CDR3 sequence is CASRERPIDDTQYF. In DNA form, the CDR3 reads TGCGCCAGCAGAGAACGCCCTATCGATGATACGCAGTATTTT. The chain carries TRBV5-1 and TRBJ2-3, with D hard to call. Germline V CDR1 and CDR2: SGHRS, YFSETQ. V was clipped by 5 bases and J by 6 bases, with 16 bases between them. The CDR3 consists of 14 residues.

Ten or more counts support this clonotype. J is TRBJ2-1 and V is TRBV5-1; possible D gene TRBD1, 6 bases. This CDR3 is built from 14 residues. Per the germline V gene, CDR1 is SGHRS and CDR2 is YFSETQ. Trimming cost V 5 bases and J 6 bases, with 15 bases left between them. This chain's CDR3 is CASSESGALNEQFF. The CDR3 DNA sequence: TGCGCCAGCAGTGAGTCAGGGGCCCTCAATGAGCAGTTCTTC.

About this clonotype: This may arise from a read error, as a much more abundant clone is one base away. J is TRBJ2-4 and V is TRBV5-5, with D unclear. The length of the CDR3 is 14 residues. Germline assignment: CDR1 SGHKS and CDR2 YYEKEE (reference sequence). CDR3 loop: CASSLYPTKNSQYF. The DNA for the CDR3 is TGTGCCAGCAGCTTGTACCCCACCAAAAACAGTCAGTACTTC.

This clonotype was found many times. The genes are TRBV6-1 and TRBJ2-7; the D gene is possibly TRBD2 (7 bases). Germline V gene sequence: CDR1 MNHNS, CDR2 SASEGT. Trimming took off 3 bases at V and 1 base at J, with 16 bases between the two ends. The CDR3 is 16 amino acids. The CDR3 DNA sequence: TGTGCCAGCAGTGACCCCGGCGGGGGCACTTCCTACGAGCAGTACTTC. This sequence encodes CASSDPGGGTSYEQYF.

Only a few counts were recorded for this clonotype. This sequence joins TRBV27 and TRBJ2-7, with D possibly matching TRBD2 (5 bases). The CDR3 runs 14 residues. The V end was cut by 3 bases, the J end by 3 bases, with 12 bases between. Germline lookup yields CDR1 MNHEY and CDR2 SMNVEV (reference sequence). CDR3 coding DNA: TGTGCCAGCAGTTTTGGAGGCTGGGACTACGAGCAGTACTTC. The encoded protein is CASSFGGWDYEQYF.

This clonotype was recorded at least ten times. The genes are TRBV27 and TRBJ1-4, with D possibly TRBD1 on 5 matching bases. Germline CDR1 reads MNHEY; CDR2 reads SMNVEV (reference sequence). The V end lost 4 bases, the J end lost 7 bases, and 7 bases lay between the germline ends. The length of the CDR3 is 12 residues. CDR3 sequence reads: CASSSRGEKLFF. The CDR3, as DNA: TGTGCCAGCAGTTCGAGGGGTGAAAAACTGTTTTTT.

This clonotype was picked up many times. The chain employs TRBV6-1 and TRBJ1-4, with D hard to call. V lost 6 bases, J lost 5 bases, and 16 bases lay in between. Germline V gives CDR1 MNHNS, CDR2 SASEGT. The CDR3 contains 15 residues. CDR3 DNA sequence: TGTGCCAGCAGACCCCGGAGGGTAGGGAATGAAAAACTGTTTTTT. The encoded protein is CASRPRRVGNEKLFF.

This clonotype was found many times. The V call is TRBV25-1, the J call TRBJ2-1, with 8 nucleotides matching TRBD1. V dropped 3 bases and J dropped 8; count of bases not matched to a gene: 9. The V gene's germline CDR1 is MGHDK and CDR2 SYGVNS. The CDR3 loop spans 15 amino acids. In nucleotides, the CDR3 is TGTGCCAGCAGTGACGGAAGTCCAGGGGGCGATGAGCAGTTCTTC. It encodes CASSDGSPGGDEQFF.

This clonotype occurred many times. The chain has TRBV20-1 and TRBJ1-6; possibly TRBD1 for D (6 bases). The CDR3 runs 14 residues. The germline V and J ends were trimmed by 6 bases and 3 bases, with 12 bases remaining between them. The germline gives CDR1 DFQATT, CDR2 SNEGSKA (reference sequence). The CDR3 here is CSAKTGLYNSPLHF. CDR3 bases: TGCAGTGCAAAGACAGGACTCTATAATTCACCCCTCCACTTT.

With regard to this clonotype: Just one base apart from a much larger clone, this may be a read error. The CDR3 spells CASSSSTSGRNPTSTDTQYF. CDR3 DNA: TGTGCCAGCAGCTCCTCGACTAGCGGGAGGAATCCTACTAGCACAGATACGCAGTATTTT. The V call is TRBV11-2, the J call TRBJ2-3; 13 bases agree with TRBD2. CDR3 length equals 20 residues. Germline V gives CDR1 SGHAT, CDR2 FQNNGV. V was pared by 4 bases and J by 0 bases, with 13 bases of the junction left unmatched.

This clonotype was counted a few times. The chain joins TRBV12-3 or TRBV12-4 to TRBJ2-1; 8 bases align to TRBD2. The J segment lost 8 bases and the V segment lost 3 bases, leaving 9 bases of the junction unmatched. The CDR3 covers 15 residues. CDR3 in amino acids: CASSFGLAGGDEQFF. The CDR3 nucleotides are TGTGCCAGCAGTTTCGGGCTAGCGGGTGGGGATGAGCAGTTCTTC.

This clonotype was recorded many times. This rearrangement joins TRBV12-3 or TRBV12-4 to TRBJ1-2, with D possibly matching TRBD1 (6 bases). The CDR3 extends over 13 amino acids. Trimming pared 6 bases from V and 3 bases from J, leaving 11 bases between. The CDR3, as DNA: TGTGCCAGCAGGATCAGGGGCCACTATGGCTACACCTTC. This codes for CASRIRGHYGYTF.

This clonotype was observed many times. The V call is TRBV7-8, the J call TRBJ2-1; the D gene is possibly TRBD1 (5 bases). The CDR3 sequence is 14 residues long. Germline CDR1 reads SGHVS; CDR2 reads FQNEAQ. The V and J ends lost 8 bases and 0 bases respectively, with 11 bases between them. Written as DNA, the CDR3 is TGTGCCAGCGCCGGCAGGGTCTCCTACAATGAGCAGTTCTTC. It codes for CASAGRVSYNEQFF. Together with reference TRBV7-8 and TRBJ2-1, the CDR3 gives the full variable domain: GAGVSQSPRYKVAKRGQDVALRCDPISGHVSLFWYQQALGQGPEFLTYFQNEAQLDKSGLPSDRFFAERPEGSVSTLKIQRTQQEDSAVYLCASAGRVSYNEQFFGPGTRLTVL.

V usage is TRBV20-1 and J usage is TRBJ2-5; D may be TRBD2 (6 bases). V was cut by 0 bases and J by 3 bases, with 20 bases left in between. The germline V gene encodes CDR1 DFQATT and CDR2 SNEGSKA (reference sequence). The CDR3 extends over 17 amino acids. CDR3 nucleotides: TGCAGTGCTAGAGATCCAAGAAGACAGCGGAGGGAAGAGACCCAGTACTTC. Translating gives CSARDPRRQRREETQYF.

This clonotype showed up just a few times. This sequence joins TRBV12-3 or TRBV12-4 and TRBJ1-1; D might be TRBD1 (5 bases). V was pared by 6 bases and J by 3 bases, with 23 bases between. The CDR3 contains 17 residues. The CDR3 protein is CASSSRRGRTSDTEAFF. The DNA of the CDR3 is TGTGCCAGCAGCTCAAGGAGGGGTAGGACGTCGGACACTGAAGCTTTCTTT.

This clonotype was detected many times. The chain combines TRBV5-1 with TRBJ2-1, with D tentatively TRBD2 (5 bases). The V gene's germline CDR1 is SGHRS and CDR2 YFSETQ. V was trimmed by 0 bases and J by 2 bases, leaving 12 bases between them. The CDR3 loop spans 16 amino acids. Here the CDR3 reads CASSLEVRAAYNEQFF. CDR3 sequence (DNA): TGCGCCAGCAGCTTGGAGGTGCGGGCCGCCTACAATGAGCAGTTCTTC.

The chain joins TRBV7-9 to TRBJ1-1, with unresolved D. This CDR3 comprises 12 residues. V lost 1 base, J lost 8 bases, and 8 bases lay in between. Germline V gene lookup returns CDR1 SEHNR and CDR2 FQNEAQ (reference sequence). The DNA for the CDR3 is TGTGCCAGCAGCTTAGTTTTGGCGGAAGCTTTCTTT. It yields the protein CASSLVLAEAFF.

This clonotype was found many times. The chain combines TRBV7-2 with TRBJ1-2; possibly TRBD1 for D (5 bases). CDR3 length equals 13 residues. The V gene's germline CDR1 is SGHTA and CDR2 FQGNSA. Trimming removed 0 bases from V and 7 bases from J, with 9 bases in between. CDR3 sequence (DNA): TGTGCCAGCAGCTTAGCGGGGACGCGTGGCTACACCTTC. This codes for CASSLAGTRGYTF.

In regard to this clonotype: This could be a read error, since a much larger clone is one nucleotide away. This chain links TRBV12-3 or TRBV12-4 with TRBJ2-3, with unresolved D. The CDR3 length is 15 residues. The CDR3 region is CASRKSWQKTDTRYF. Written as DNA, the CDR3 is TGTGCCAGCAGGAAGAGCTGGCAGAAAACAGATACGCGGTATTTT.

This clonotype was counted ten times or more. The V gene is TRBV5-1, the J gene TRBJ2-1, with 7 bases identical to TRBD2. The CDR3 contains 17 residues. Losses at the gene ends were 4 bases for V and 8 bases for J; bases not matched to a gene: 18. The germline V gene encodes CDR1 SGHRS and CDR2 YFSETQ. CDR3 coding DNA: TGCGCCAGCAGCAGCCCCTGGGGGAGGACTAGAGTGCATGAGCAGTTCTTC. This sequence encodes CASSSPWGRTRVHEQFF.

J is TRBJ1-4 and V is TRBV7-9; 8 bases match TRBD1. CDR1 SEHNR and CDR2 FQNEAQ come from the germline V gene (reference sequence). This CDR3 contains 16 residues. The V segment lost 3 bases and the J segment 7 bases; nucleotides outside the gene matches: 10. The CDR3 reads CASSLNGQGRGEKLFF. CDR3 bases: TGTGCCAGCAGCTTGAATGGACAGGGACGGGGTGAAAAACTGTTTTTT.

Turning to this clonotype: One end of the junction does not line up with germline, which may come from a read error. This rearrangement joins TRBV6-1 to TRBJ2-3, with D unclear. Germline CDR1 and CDR2: MNHNS and SASEGT. The CDR3 runs to 14 residues. The CDR3 here is CASSLRPTTDTQYF. The CDR3, as DNA: TGTGCCAGCAGCCTTCGGCCTACCACAGATACGCAGTATTTC.

This clonotype has a count of ten or more. The V gene is TRBV12-3 or TRBV12-4, the J gene TRBJ2-7; TRBD2 aligns across 11 bases. CDR3 length equals 15 residues. The J segment lost 4 bases and the V segment lost 6 bases, leaving 8 bases of the junction unmatched. The CDR3 DNA is TGTGCCAGCAGCCCACTAGCGGGAGTAATTTACGAGCAGTACTTC. This encodes CASSPLAGVIYEQYF.

This clonotype came up many times. CDR3 residues: CASSLPGQRPYEQYF. The CDR3 DNA is TGTGCCAGCAGCTTACCGGGACAGCGGCCCTACGAGCAGTACTTC. V is TRBV7-9 and J is TRBJ2-7, with 7 nucleotides matching TRBD1. V trimming: 2 bases; J trimming: 2 bases; junction bases outside the gene matches: 6. This CDR3 is 15 amino acids long. Germline V lookup: CDR1 SEHNR, CDR2 FQNEAQ (reference sequence).

This clonotype has at least ten counts. This chain connects TRBV20-1 to TRBJ1-6, with D unresolved. The V and J ends lost 5 bases and 7 bases respectively, with 9 bases between them. CDR1 and CDR2 (germline): DFQATT, SNEGSKA (reference sequence). CDR3 length equals 12 residues. In DNA form, the CDR3 reads TGCAGTGCTCGACGGAGCAATTCACCCCTCCACTTT. Translating gives CSARRSNSPLHF.